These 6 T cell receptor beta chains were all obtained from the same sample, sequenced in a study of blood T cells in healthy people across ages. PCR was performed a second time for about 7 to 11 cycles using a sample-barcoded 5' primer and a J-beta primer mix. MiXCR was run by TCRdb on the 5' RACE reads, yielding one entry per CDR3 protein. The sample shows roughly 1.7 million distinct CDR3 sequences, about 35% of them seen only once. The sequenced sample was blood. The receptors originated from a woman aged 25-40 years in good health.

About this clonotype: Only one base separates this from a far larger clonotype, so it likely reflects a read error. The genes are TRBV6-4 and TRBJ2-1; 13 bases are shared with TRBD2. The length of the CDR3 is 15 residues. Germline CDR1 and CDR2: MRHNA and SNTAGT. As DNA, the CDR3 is TGTGTCAGCAGTCAACTAGCGGGGGGGTACAATGAGCAGTTCTTC. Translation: CVSSQLAGGYNEQFF.

The CDR3 bases are TGCGCCAGCAGCTTGGGGACTAGCGAAGGGACCCAGTACTTC. Translating gives CASSLGTSEGTQYF. The V call is TRBV5-1, the J call TRBJ2-5, with 9 bases lining up with TRBD2. CDR1 and CDR2 (germline): SGHRS, YFSETQ. Unmatched junction bases numbered 4, after V lost 0 bases and J lost 7 bases. The CDR3 totals 14 residues.

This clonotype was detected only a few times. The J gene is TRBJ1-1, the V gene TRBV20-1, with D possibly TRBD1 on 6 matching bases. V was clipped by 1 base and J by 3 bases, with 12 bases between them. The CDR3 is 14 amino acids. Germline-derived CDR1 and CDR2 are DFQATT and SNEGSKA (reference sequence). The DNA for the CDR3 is TGCAGTGCTAGAGTGGCCTACAGGGACACTGAAGCTTTCTTT. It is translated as CSARVAYRDTEAFF.

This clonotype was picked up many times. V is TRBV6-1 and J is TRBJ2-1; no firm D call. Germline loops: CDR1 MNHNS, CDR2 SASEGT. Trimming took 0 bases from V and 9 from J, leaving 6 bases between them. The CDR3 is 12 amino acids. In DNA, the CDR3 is TGTGCCAGCAGTGAAGCGACTCGTGAGCAGTTCTTC. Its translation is CASSEATREQFF.

The CDR3 coding sequence is TGCAGCTGTAGGGGGGAACCTGACACTGAAGCTTTCTTT. Its translation is CSCRGEPDTEAFF. V is TRBV29-1 and J is TRBJ1-1, with TRBD1 as a possible D gene (6 bases). Trimming stripped 8 bases from V and 3 bases from J, with 16 bases between. Per the germline V gene, CDR1 is SQVTM and CDR2 is ANQGSEA. The CDR3 is made up of 13 amino acids.

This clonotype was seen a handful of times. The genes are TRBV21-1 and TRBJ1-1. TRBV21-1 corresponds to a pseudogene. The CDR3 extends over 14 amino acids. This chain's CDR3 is CASYAAQENTEAFF. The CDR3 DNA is TGTGCCAGCTATGCAGCGCAGGAGAACACTGAAGCTTTCTTT.